This TCR beta chain originates from a study of regulatory T cells in long-lasting Graves disease. This CDR3 is built from 15 residues. Germline V gene lookup returns CDR1 MDHEN and CDR2 SYDVKM. The V end was cut by 6 bases, the J end by 8 bases, with 20 bases between. The time point is: newly diagnosed GD, antithyroid drugs for less than 3 months. PBMCs provided the RNA from which the TCR library was made. Libraries of TCR beta came from iRepertoire HTBI primers plus Arm-PCR of CDR3 regions. Each CDR3 protein is one row after TCRdb ran MiXCR on the multiplex PCR reads. The data show 400,000 to 500,000 distinct CDR3 sequences, around 17% seen once. This clonotype was seen many times. These data also featured in a second study, about T cells in Graves' hyperthyroidism and ophthalmopathy. As that report states: Stability of Graves' hyperthyroidism was defined as absent ophthalmopathy progression within 18 months. The HTBI primer set served for first-round RT-PCR of the TCR CDR3.

The origin of this receptor is a woman aged 18-29 years with Graves disease. The chain recombines TRBV28 with TRBJ2-1; D may be TRBD2 (5 bases). The sequencing here drew on peripheral blood mononuclear cells (PBMCs), taken at new diagnosis, from a patient treated with antithyroid drugs. This CDR3 reads CASSYRDPRRDEQFF. Here the CDR3 DNA reads TGTGCCAGCAGCTACCGGGATCCCCGGCGCGATGAGCAGTTCTTC.